This T cell receptor (beta chain) was captured by sequencing in a study of blood T cell repertoires in COVID-19. Across the whole study: The origin of the acute and convalescent COVID-19 samples was the United States, Italy and Spain.

V was pared by 5 bases and J by 9 bases, with 13 bases of the junction left unmatched. The CDR3 spans 17 residues. Germline CDR1 reads SEHNR; CDR2 reads FQNEAQ (reference sequence). Original handling: Amplified reference gene primers provided the basis for estimating nucleated cell counts. Sequenced by immunoSEQ multiplex PCR; TCRdb stores in-frame clones only, minus some. The DNA gave D and trimming, while V, J and clone size come from that table. The sample lists approximately 140,000 clones; about 87% were seen once. This sequence originates from a human donor with COVID-19, enrolled during active disease. The donor label of this sample is uncertain. The rearrangement uses TRBV7-9 and TRBJ1-6, with TRBD1 matching over 10 bases. Sequencing input: peripheral blood. DNA of the CDR3: TGTGCCAGCAGCCACCGATTCGGACAGGGGGGTGTTTCACCCCTCCACTTT. It specifies CASSHRFGQGGVSPLHF.